The 15 T cell receptor beta chains given below trace back to one sample, sequenced in a study of cytomegalovirus exposure and HLA in healthy donors (dated by TCRdb to 2017 to 2019). The receptor library was made with the immunoSEQ multiplex PCR assay. For the multiplex PCR, a mixture combining 60 forward primers for TCR Vbeta segments and 13 reverse primers for TCR Jbeta segments was used. Sourced from immuneACCESS, this table was stored by TCRdb with only in-frame sequences that have V and J called. A share of the clones is absent; for the studies checked, an unresolved V gene accounts for under half, and the remainder has no known explanation. The sample records roughly 140,000 clones, 55% to 80% of which are singletons. Around 7.1% of the sample is held by the ten biggest clonotypes. Sequencing used PBMCs. Source of these receptors: a woman aged 55-70 years in good health and CMV-seropositive.

The rearrangement joins TRBV30 to TRBJ2-7; 10 bases align to TRBD1. The CDR3 consists of 12 residues. V lost 8 bases to trimming and J lost 5 bases; unmatched junction nucleotides: 6. Germline assignment: CDR1 GTSNPN and CDR2 SVGIG (reference sequence). The CDR3: CAGGQGRNEQYF. The CDR3 coding sequence is TGTGCCGGGGGACAGGGGAGGAACGAGCAGTACTTC.

A single count supports this clone. The chain combines TRBV18 with TRBJ2-7, with 8 positions matching TRBD2. Losses at the gene ends were 3 bases for V and 0 bases for J; bases not matched to a gene: 7. This CDR3 is built from 16 residues. Looked up from germline, CDR1 is KGHSH and CDR2 is LQKENI. The CDR3 sequence is CASSPRVAGSSYEQYF. The CDR3 DNA sequence: TGTGCCAGCTCACCGCGTGTAGCGGGGAGCTCCTACGAGCAGTACTTC.

The chain combines TRBV30 with TRBJ2-7; 7 bases line up with TRBD1. Trimming at V came to 0 bases and at J to 2 bases, leaving 7 bases not matched to a gene. Germline-derived CDR1 and CDR2 are GTSNPN and SVGIG (reference sequence). The CDR3 has 15 amino acids. CDR3 loop: CAWSVQQGLAYEQYF. For the CDR3, the DNA is TGTGCCTGGAGTGTACAACAGGGGCTAGCCTACGAGCAGTACTTC.

The rearrangement uses TRBV29-1 and TRBJ1-1, with D possibly matching TRBD1 (5 bases). Per the germline V gene, CDR1 is SQVTM and CDR2 is ANQGSEA. Trimming pared 7 bases from V and 3 bases from J, leaving 12 bases between. This CDR3 comprises 12 residues. CDR3: CSAHRQHTEAFF. The CDR3 region has the DNA TGCAGCGCCCATAGACAGCACACTGAAGCTTTCTTT.

This clone was seen more than once but under ten times. The J gene is TRBJ1-5, the V gene TRBV2; TRBD1 matches 7 bases. The CDR3 extends over 17 amino acids. J gave up 0 bases and V 5 bases, and 10 bases lay outside the gene matches. Germline values: CDR1 SNHLY, CDR2 FYNNEI. The CDR3 here is CASSLLPTGSSNQPQHF. CDR3 nucleotide sequence: TGTGCCAGCAGTTTATTGCCGACAGGGTCTAGCAATCAGCCCCAGCATTTT.

V is TRBV27 and J is TRBJ1-5; D possibly corresponds to TRBD1 (6 bases). The germline V gene has CDR1 MNHEY and CDR2 SMNVEV (reference sequence). The CDR3 consists of 16 residues. Trimming took off 5 bases at V and 0 bases at J, with 14 bases between the two ends. In DNA form, the CDR3 reads TGTGCCAGCAGTCCATGGACAGCATATAGCAATCAGCCCCAGCATTTT. Protein product: CASSPWTAYSNQPQHF.

J is TRBJ2-1 and V is TRBV7-2; D may be TRBD2 (5 bases). The CDR3 sequence is 15 residues long. The germline gives CDR1 SGHTA, CDR2 FQGNSA. Trimming took 2 bases from V and 1 from J, leaving 9 bases between them. CDR3 in DNA: TGTGCCAGCAGCTTAACTAGAGAATCCTACAATGAGCAGTTCTTC. The encoded protein is CASSLTRESYNEQFF.

This chain joins TRBV15 and TRBJ1-3; no clear D. CDR3 length: 15 amino acids. Germline lookup yields CDR1 LNHNV and CDR2 YYDKDF (reference sequence). Trimming stripped 1 base from V and 4 bases from J, with 11 bases between. CDR3 in amino acids: CATSRVAGEGNTIYF. CDR3 nucleotides: TGTGCCACCAGCAGAGTGGCCGGGGAAGGAAACACCATATATTTT.

In this sample, this clone turned up a few times. This chain uses TRBV5-8 with TRBJ2-7; 10 bases are a match to TRBD2. The length of the CDR3 is 14 residues. The germline CDR1 and CDR2 sequences are SGHTS and YDEGEE. Germline trimming cut 2 bases from V and 6 bases from J; bases unmatched to any gene: 5. This CDR3 reads CASSFGLAGAEQYF. CDR3 DNA: TGTGCCAGCAGCTTTGGGCTAGCGGGGGCCGAGCAGTACTTC.

The chain uses TRBV7-9 and TRBJ2-7; 11 bases are a match to TRBD2. This CDR3 region has 16 residues. Germline V gene sequence: CDR1 SEHNR, CDR2 FQNEAQ (reference sequence). After removal of 3 bases from V and 4 bases from J, the junction contained 8 bases not matched to a gene. CDR3 amino acids: CASSFTGTSGGYEQYF. Here the CDR3 DNA reads TGTGCCAGCAGCTTCACCGGGACTAGCGGTGGTTACGAGCAGTACTTC. Full variable domain (missing parts from reference TRBV7-9 and TRBJ2-7): DTGVSQNPRHKITKRGQNVTFRCDPISEHNRLYWYRQTLGQGPEFLTYFQNEAQLEKSRLLSDRFSAERPKGSFSTLEIQRTEQGDSAMYLCASSFTGTSGGYEQYFGPGTRLTVT.

V is TRBV10-3 and J is TRBJ2-2; 7 positions match TRBD2. The germline V gene has CDR1 ENHRY and CDR2 SYGVKD. V was pared by 0 bases and J by 4 bases, with 5 bases of the junction left unmatched. This CDR3 is 16 amino acids long. For the CDR3, the DNA is TGTGCCATCAGTGAGTCGCCTAGCGGCTCCACCGGGGAGCTGTTTTTT. The encoded protein is CAISESPSGSTGELFF.

V usage is TRBV2 and J usage is TRBJ2-2; D gene ambiguous. From germline, CDR1 is SNHLY and CDR2 FYNNEI. The CDR3 runs 14 residues. V was pared by 8 bases and J by 1 base, with 11 bases between. CDR3: CASSIAGNTGELFF. The DNA of the CDR3 is TGTGCCAGCTCCATAGCCGGGAACACCGGGGAGCTGTTTTTT.

V and J are TRBV5-1 and TRBJ2-1; TRBD1 might be the D (5 bases). The germline CDR1 and CDR2 sequences are SGHRS and YFSETQ. CDR3 length: 17 residues. The V end lost 4 bases, the J end lost 8 bases, and 25 bases lay between the germline ends. CDR3 sequence (DNA): TGCGCCAGCAGCCTCTCACCCTTAGGGGCTACGGGCGATGAGCAGTTCTTC. Encoded protein: CASSLSPLGATGDEQFF.

A few counts support this clone. V and J are TRBV4-3 and TRBJ2-2; 9 bases agree with TRBD2. Trimming at V came to 1 base and at J to 8 bases, leaving 11 bases not matched to a gene. From germline, CDR1 is LGHNA and CDR2 YSLEER. This CDR3 is 17 amino acids long. Here the CDR3 reads CASSQGAGGPGSGELFF. The CDR3 nucleotides are TGCGCCAGCAGCCAAGGCGCGGGAGGGCCAGGGTCTGGGGAGCTGTTTTTT.

The chain employs TRBV5-6 and TRBJ2-3; TRBD2 matches at 9 bases. J was trimmed by 9 bases and V by 0 bases; bases with no gene match: 11. Per germline, CDR1 SGHDT and CDR2 YYEEEE. The CDR3 runs 16 residues. The CDR3 coding sequence is TGTGCCAGCAGCTTGGACGCGGGAGGGCCGCCAGGCACGCAGTATTTT. Protein product: CASSLDAGGPPGTQYF.